This paragraph reports one T cell receptor (beta chain). It has no known antigen specificity. The input lacks base qualities; no much larger clone sits a single base away. Stable Graves' hyperthyroidism was defined as the absence of progression to ophthalmopathy over 18 months of follow-up. Hyperthyroidism patients were newly diagnosed, had a disease duration of under 2 months, and were aged 18 to 65 years. Any patient with an uncontrolled infection, another autoimmune disease, pregnancy or lactation was excluded. Clinical symptoms, serum thyroxine and TRAb, thyroid ultrasound, and orbital computed tomography formed the basis for the diagnoses. PBMCs were isolated from more than 8 ml of fresh peripheral blood by Ficoll-Paque density gradient centrifugation. Trizol reagent was used to extract total RNA, and RNA quality was then checked on an Agilent 2100 Bioanalyzer. This specimen comes from a study of T cells in Graves' hyperthyroidism and ophthalmopathy (dated 2019 in TCRdb). Study-level background: Peripheral blood samples were taken at the time of initial diagnosis, prior to any treatment. TCR Vbeta CDR3 sequencing of fewer than 150 peripheral blood samples (about 45 ophthalmopathy, about 75 hyperthyroidism and around 17 progressor patients) is reported in the paper. In about 6 Graves' hyperthyroidism patients, the study also compared T-cell repertoires from thyroid tissue with T-cell repertoires from blood. To identify distinguishing TCR V-J signatures, a discovery cohort of 95 to 100 patients was used, comprising 40 to 45 with Graves' ophthalmopathy and approximately 58 with stable Graves' hyperthyroidism. The 100 or so discovery patients were randomly split 7:3 into training and test sets. Prospective prediction of ophthalmopathy was tested in an independent validation cohort of under 20 hyperthyroidism patients and approximately 17 patients who later progressed to ophthalmopathy. After sampling, hyperthyroidism patients received methimazole starting at 30 mg daily, and ophthalmopathy patients received high-dose intravenous methylprednisolone.

Results and caveats for the whole study, not just this receptor: Most expanded thyroid clonotypes (frequency above 0.001) were also detected in blood, suggesting blood repertoires may reflect thyroid immune responses. Ophthalmopathy was separated from stable hyperthyroidism by a 13 V-J signature model, with 85% to 90% sensitivity and 81% to 83% specificity obtained in cross-validation and 80%/75% obtained in testing. In validation, progression to ophthalmopathy was predicted by the model with approximately 67% sensitivity and 72% to 85% specificity, a median of roughly 6.4 months before onset. No statistical method was used to fix the sample size in advance, and group allocation was not hidden from the investigators.

TCR beta CDR3 regions were amplified from RNA transcripts. The TCR CDR3 was subjected to a first round of RT-PCR using the HTBI primer set and the Qiagen OneStep RT-PCR kit. A second multiplex PCR round built the libraries, followed by size selection and purification. Sequencing of the libraries was done on an Illumina HiSeq2000 using paired-end 100 bp reads. Turning to the authors' computational methods: SOAPnuke was used to process the raw data, with reads discarded if the reads contained adapters or uncalled bases, had a mean Phred below 15, or lacked an exact constant-primer or identifier match. High-quality paired reads were merged using COPE v1.2.5, and each unique nucleotide sequence was defined as a clonotype. Clonotypes were aligned to IMGT TRBV, TRBD and TRBJ reference segments using MiTCR v1.1. The analysis was restricted to V-J combinations with a frequency above 0.0001, which together covered 99% to 99.2% of the repertoires. A TCS score was defined as the ratio between F50 (clonal expansion) and ExV (chaos), using BLOSUM62-based TCRdist between CDR3 peptides within each V-J. Welch's t-statistics and random forest reduced fewer than 550 V-J features to roughly 13, which were used in a naive Bayes classifier (R e1071). TCRdb reran the public reads through fastp at Q25 and MiXCR, keeping productive beta chains. Records with the same CDR3 protein are collapsed into one entry carrying the most frequent genes and DNA. The authors' filters were not applied to this entry. Present in this sample are some 550,000 distinct CDR3 sequences, less than 25% of which were seen just once. Roughly 29% of the sample comes from the top ten.

This clonotype originated in a man in his late teens or twenties with Graves' hyperthyroidism. Sequenced material: blood.

In nucleotides, the sequence is TGTGCCAGCAGCTTATCAGCTACGGTGTCCTACGAGCAGTACTTC. This is translated as CASSLSATVSYEQYF. The rearranged segments are TRBV7-2 and TRBJ2-7; confidence is insufficient to name the D gene. From the germline V gene, CDR1 is SGHTA and CDR2 is FQGNSA. The junction shows trimming of 2 bases on V and 1 base on J, plus 12 bases between the germline ends. From the cysteine through the phenylalanine, the CDR3 covers 15 amino acids. This entry keeps only the CDR3 DNA: 45 bases, framed from base 1.